The T cell receptor beta chain described here comes from a study of CD4+ T cells in melanoma. This CDR3 has 16 residues. Germline V gene data show CDR1 as MNHNY and CDR2 as SVGAGI (reference sequence). J was trimmed by 5 bases and V by 6 bases; bases with no gene match: 8. Assay used: immunoSEQ multiplex PCR; TCRdb lists only in-frame clones, some missing. The profile covers about 10,000 clones, with roughly four fifths appearing a single time and 20% to 25% taken by the ten largest. Sequencing was carried out using cells from a culture (not recorded whether cultured in vitro). The chain recombines TRBV6-6 with TRBJ1-5; 12 nucleotides match TRBD1. This clonotype was obtained from a human donor with melanoma. The CDR3 sequence is CASSPRDRGPDQPQHF. In nucleotides, the CDR3 is TGTGCCAGCAGCCCCCGGGACAGGGGGCCGGATCAGCCCCAGCATTTT.